Listed below are T cell receptor beta chains from one sample, sequenced in a study of long-term antiretroviral therapy in people with HIV. TCRdb's table, derived via immunoSEQ multiplex PCR, lists solely in-frame clones and lacks some. This table has fewer than 35,000 clones, 70% to 80% appearing once. This material consisted of unsorted PBMCs, taken 2 years after starting antiretroviral therapy. The receptor set was obtained from a woman in her forties or fifties with HIV. Both conserved end residues are part of each CDR3. The order of the fields is J gene, V gene, D gene, CDR3 length, clone size, CDR3 DNA, CDR3 protein. D genes are given only for firm matches. Only part of the rows carry a size: once, few, many, or a class if the clone is expanded.

J: TRBJ2-7; V: TRBV6-5; D: .; length: 14; size: .; DNA: TGTGCCAGCAGCCCCGGGGGAGTCGTCTACGAGCAGTACTTC; CDR3: CASSPGGVVYEQYF
J: TRBJ1-6; V: TRBV2; D: TRBD1; length: 16; size: .; DNA: TGTGCCAGCAGTGGGACAGGGAGCTCCTATAATTCACCCCTCCACTTT; CDR3: CASSGTGSSYNSPLHF
J: TRBJ1-1; V: TRBV30; D: TRBD1; length: 15; size: .; DNA: TGTGCCTGGAGTCTACCGACAGGGATGAACACTGAAGCTTTCTTT; CDR3: CAWSLPTGMNTEAFF
J: TRBJ2-5; V: TRBV7-2; D: .; length: 15; size: .; DNA: TGTGCCAGCAGCTTATGGCGGACCCACCAAGAGACCCAGTACTTC; CDR3: CASSLWRTHQETQYF
J: TRBJ2-7; V: TRBV6-5; D: .; length: 13; size: .; DNA: TGTGCCAGTAGACAGGGAGGCGCCTACGAGCAGTACTTC; CDR3: CASRQGGAYEQYF
J: TRBJ2-2; V: TRBV9; D: .; length: 14; size: .; DNA: TGTGCCAGCAGCGTAGCCCCAGCGGGCGGGGAGCTGTTTTTT; CDR3: CASSVAPAGGELFF
J: TRBJ1-2; V: TRBV10-3; D: .; length: 12; size: once; DNA: TGTGCCATCAAAGGGGAGGGGGACGGCTACACCTTC; CDR3: CAIKGEGDGYTF
J: TRBJ1-1; V: TRBV29-1; D: .; length: 13; size: .; DNA: TGCAGCGTTGCGAACAGAGTCAACACTGAAGCTTTCTTT; CDR3: CSVANRVNTEAFF
J: TRBJ2-7; V: TRBV7-6; D: .; length: 13; size: .; DNA: TGTGCCAGCAGCTTAGTACTAGGGGACGAGCAGTACTTC; CDR3: CASSLVLGDEQYF
J: TRBJ1-5; V: TRBV18; D: .; length: 15; size: .; DNA: TGTGCCAGCTCACCATTCCAGCATAGCAATCAGCCCCAGCATTTT; CDR3: CASSPFQHSNQPQHF
J: TRBJ2-1; V: TRBV5-8; D: .; length: 11; size: .; DNA: TGTGCCAGGCTTCTAGGCGGAATTAGGTTCTTC; CDR3: CARLLGGIRFF
J: TRBJ2-5; V: TRBV7-9; D: .; length: 13; size: .; DNA: TGTGCCAGCAGCTTAGGGACAGAAGAGACCCAGTACTTC; CDR3: CASSLGTEETQYF
J: TRBJ2-1; V: TRBV5-1; D: .; length: 15; size: .; DNA: TGCGCCAGCAGGCAAGACCCGGGTAACGTAAATGAGCAGTTCTTC; CDR3: CASRQDPGNVNEQFF
J: TRBJ2-1; V: TRBV4-2; D: .; length: 13; size: .; DNA: TGTGCCAGCAGCCAAGTCTCGAGGAATGAGCAGTTCTTC; CDR3: CASSQVSRNEQFF
J: TRBJ2-4; V: TRBV21-1; D: .; length: 13; size: .; DNA: TGTGCCAGCGAACAGGGGGCCAAAAACATTCAGTACTTC; CDR3: CASEQGAKNIQYF
J: TRBJ1-1; V: TRBV28; D: .; length: 15; size: .; DNA: TGTGCCAGCAGTTTAATAAGTAGGGCCAACACTGAAGCTTTCTTT; CDR3: CASSLISRANTEAFF
J: TRBJ2-7; V: TRBV28; D: TRBD2; length: 15; size: .; DNA: TGTGCCAGCAGTATCGGGGGAAGCGGGGTCTACGAGCAGTACTTC; CDR3: CASSIGGSGVYEQYF